The clone carrying this T cell receptor (beta chain) was observed a few times. Its antigen remains unidentified. The data originate from a study of T-cell memory formation after mild COVID-19. Study context: The two donors had largely donor-specific TCR clusters. Findings of the study overall: Pre-infection memory carried some responding clones, suggesting that cross-reactive memory joined. CD4/CD8 balance held among clones contracting day 15 to 85, and later expanders leaned CD4+. In second-wave clones peaking day 37, SARS-CoV-2 specificity remained unconfirmed.

Via MiXCR, TCRdb re-called the 5' RACE reads, giving one row per CDR3 protein. This sample has fewer than 400,000 distinct CDR3 sequences, with around a sixth found just once. This CDR3 region has 16 residues. After removal of 4 bases from V and 0 bases from J, the junction contained 4 bases not matched to a gene. The germline CDR1 and CDR2 sequences are SNHLY and FYNNEI. Sequenced material: PBMCs or a T cell subset sorted from them (not recorded which). This clonotype was obtained from a man between 18 and 35 years old who had mild COVID-19 (a few samples of this study predate the infection). Cell type and time point are not known. The genes are TRBV2 and TRBJ2-7; 12 bases match TRBD2. CDR3 in amino acids: CASSGELAGGSYEQYF. In DNA form, the CDR3 reads TGTGCCAGCAGTGGGGAACTAGCGGGGGGCTCCTACGAGCAGTACTTC.